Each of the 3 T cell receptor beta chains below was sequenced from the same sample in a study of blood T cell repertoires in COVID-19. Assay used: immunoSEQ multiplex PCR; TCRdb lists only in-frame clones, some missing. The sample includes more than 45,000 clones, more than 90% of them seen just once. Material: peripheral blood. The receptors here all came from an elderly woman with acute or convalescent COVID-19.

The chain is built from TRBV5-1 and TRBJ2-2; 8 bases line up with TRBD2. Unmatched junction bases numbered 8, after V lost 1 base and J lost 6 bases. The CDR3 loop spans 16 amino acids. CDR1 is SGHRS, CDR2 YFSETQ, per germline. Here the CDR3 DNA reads TGCGCCAGCAGCTTGCTGGGACTAGTGGTCGCCGGGGAGCTGTTTTTT. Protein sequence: CASSLLGLVVAGELFF.

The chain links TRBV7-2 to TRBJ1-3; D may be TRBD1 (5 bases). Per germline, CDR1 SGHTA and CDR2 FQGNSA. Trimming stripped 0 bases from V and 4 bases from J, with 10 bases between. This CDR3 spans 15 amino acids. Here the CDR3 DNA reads TGTGCCAGCAGCTTAGCGGGGGGGTCGGGAAACACCATATATTTT. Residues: CASSLAGGSGNTIYF.

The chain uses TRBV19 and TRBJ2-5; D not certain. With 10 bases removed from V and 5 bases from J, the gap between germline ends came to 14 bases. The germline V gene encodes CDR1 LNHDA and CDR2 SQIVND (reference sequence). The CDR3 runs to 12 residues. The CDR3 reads CATRQSGETQYF. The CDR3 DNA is TGTGCCACGCGGCAGAGTGGGGAGACCCAGTACTTC.